Listed here are 19 T cell receptor beta chains from one sample, sequenced in a study of post-analysis software for immune sequencing data. Whole-study findings and limits: Patients carried five TRBV segments more frequently than controls did, and TRBV5-6, TRBV5-1 and TRBV20-1 were among them.

Unique molecular identifiers tagged the TCR beta cDNA libraries. TCRdb used MiXCR to reprocess the PCR reads, holding one entry per CDR3 protein. The sample has about 820,000 distinct CDR3 sequences, 53% seen once; the top ten hold approximately 4.5%. Their cognate antigens are unknown. The sequencing input was blood. These receptors were collected from a girl aged 5-17 years with multiple sclerosis.

The CDR3 region has the DNA TGTGCCAGCAGCCAAGTGGTCCGGCTAGCGGGAGGACCTGGCTCCTACGAGCAGTACTTC. Translating it yields CASSQVVRLAGGPGSYEQYF. This chain joins TRBV3-1 and TRBJ2-7; TRBD2 aligns across 11 bases. This CDR3 is 20 amino acids long. Looked up from germline, CDR1 is LGHDT and CDR2 is YNNKEL (reference sequence). V lost 1 base and J lost 0; bases outside the gene matches: 14.

This rearrangement joins TRBV5-1 to TRBJ1-2; D not resolved. The V gene lost 0 bases and the J gene lost 0 bases, with 9 bases spanning the gap. Germline V gives CDR1 SGHRS, CDR2 YFSETQ. CDR3 length equals 15 residues. The CDR3 region has the DNA TGCGCCAGCAGCTTGGCGGTCACTTCTAACTATGGCTACACCTTC. Translating it yields CASSLAVTSNYGYTF.

This clonotype was seen a few times. The chain carries TRBV10-3 and TRBJ2-2; 8 bases align to TRBD2. The CDR3 contains 15 residues. With 0 bases clipped from V and 3 bases from J, the junction kept 0 bases outside the gene matches. CDR1 ENHRY and CDR2 SYGVKD come from the germline V gene. CDR3: CAISESGRDTGELFF. Written as DNA, the CDR3 is TGTGCCATCAGTGAGTCCGGGAGGGACACCGGGGAGCTGTTTTTT.

This rearrangement joins TRBV29-1 to TRBJ2-1; perhaps TRBD2 as D (7 bases). Trimming removed 3 bases from V and 7 bases from J, with 22 bases in between. The CDR3 spans 16 residues. CDR1 is SQVTM, CDR2 ANQGSEA, per germline. The CDR3 protein is CSVDRRGGGMPNEQFF. The CDR3 nucleotides read TGCAGCGTTGATCGGAGGGGGGGCGGCATGCCGAATGAGCAGTTCTTC.

J is TRBJ2-5 and V is TRBV7-2; the match to TRBD2 covers 7 bases. The DNA end is more similar to TRBJ2-7, so the J call may be wrong. The CDR3 runs 13 residues. The germline gives CDR1 SGHTA, CDR2 FQGNSA. The CDR3 sequence is CASRFRGDHEQYF. The CDR3 coding sequence is TGTGCCAGCAGATTCCGGGGGGACCACGAGCAGTACTTC.

This chain connects TRBV29-1 to TRBJ2-3, with a tentative D call TRBD1 (6 bases). Trimming pared 5 bases from V and 3 bases from J, leaving 12 bases between. Germline V gene data show CDR1 as SQVTM and CDR2 as ANQGSEA. CDR3 length: 13 residues. This CDR3 reads CSVLRGITDTQYF. The CDR3 DNA is TGCAGCGTTTTAAGGGGGATAACAGATACGCAGTATTTT.

The chain recombines TRBV12-3 or TRBV12-4 with TRBJ2-7; D is possibly TRBD1 (6 bases). The V end was cut by 0 bases, the J end by 8 bases, with 17 bases between. CDR3 size: 15 residues. The CDR3 loop reads CASSLAGHPGRQQYF. Written as DNA, the CDR3 is TGTGCCAGCAGTTTAGCGGGACATCCAGGTCGCCAGCAGTACTTC.

This clonotype occurred a few times. This chain links TRBV20-1 with TRBJ2-1; D is possibly TRBD2 (6 bases). The CDR3 sequence is 15 residues long. Trimming shortened V by 2 bases and J by 0 bases, and 11 bases separated the two germline ends. CDR1 is DFQATT and CDR2 is SNEGSKA in the germline V gene (reference sequence). CDR3 in DNA: TGCAGTGCTAGAAGGGAGGACCGCTCCTACAATGAGCAGTTCTTC. It codes for CSARREDRSYNEQFF.

There are a few counts of this clonotype. The chain has TRBV28 and TRBJ2-7; 10 bases align to TRBD2. Unmatched junction bases numbered 4, after V lost 2 bases and J lost 6 bases. This CDR3 has 14 residues. CDR1 is MDHEN, CDR2 SYDVKM, per germline. DNA for the CDR3: TGTGCCAGCAGTTTAGGCCTAGCGGGAGCCGAGCAGTACTTC. It codes for CASSLGLAGAEQYF.

The V call is TRBV20-1, the J call TRBJ1-1; a weak D match, TRBD1 (5 bases). This CDR3 has 13 residues. The germline V and J ends were trimmed by 5 bases and 8 bases, with 18 bases remaining between them. Germline V gene lookup returns CDR1 DFQATT and CDR2 SNEGSKA (reference sequence). The CDR3 loop reads CSAPGTETVEAFF. The CDR3 DNA follows: TGCAGTGCTCCTGGGACGGAAACCGTAGAAGCTTTCTTT.

Turning to this clonotype: One junction end does not reproduce the germline sequence, and a read error may be involved. The rearrangement uses TRBV20-1 and TRBJ2-7; 10 bases align to TRBD1. Per germline, CDR1 DFQATT and CDR2 SNEGSKA (reference sequence). The CDR3 is 14 amino acids. CDR3 residues: CSALGQGTSFEQYF. The CDR3 DNA follows: TGCAGTGCCCTGGGACAGGGGACATCCTTCGAGCAGTACTTC.

In its sample, this clonotype was seen a few times. The rearrangement links TRBV12-3 or TRBV12-4 to TRBJ2-5, with a tentative D call TRBD2 (5 bases). This CDR3 has 14 residues. Deletions cut 5 bases from V and 2 bases from J, with 12 bases between. DNA for the CDR3: TGTGCCAGCAGTAAGGGAGCGGAACAAGAGACCCAGTACTTC. Translated: CASSKGAEQETQYF.

The rearrangement uses TRBV7-9 and TRBJ1-1; TRBD1 matches 7 bases. The CDR3 totals 15 residues. The germline V gene encodes CDR1 SEHNR and CDR2 FQNEAQ (reference sequence). V lost 6 bases to trimming and J lost 1 base; unmatched junction nucleotides: 8. The CDR3 loop is CASRPRQGGNTEAFF. CDR3 bases: TGTGCCAGCAGGCCCCGACAGGGAGGGAACACTGAAGCTTTCTTT.

This chain uses TRBV6-7 with TRBJ2-2; 10 bases fit TRBD1. Being an ORF, TRBV6-7 has a function that is uncertain. The trim removed 5 bases at V and 5 bases at J, leaving 5 bases unmatched. CDR3 size: 15 residues. The DNA of the CDR3 is TGTGCCAGCAGTACTGGGACAGGGGAAACCGGGGAGCTGTTTTTT. As protein: CASSTGTGETGELFF.

The chain uses TRBV29-1 and TRBJ2-5; 7 nucleotides agree with TRBD1. Germline CDR1 SQVTM, CDR2 ANQGSEA. This CDR3 comprises 11 residues. V shed 0 bases and J 11 bases; nucleotides not matched to a gene: 3. The CDR3, as DNA: TGCAGCGTTGAAGATCAGGGACAGCAGTACTTC. It translates to CSVEDQGQQYF. The whole variable domain, remainder taken from reference TRBV29-1 and TRBJ2-5, is SAVISQKPSRDICQRGTSLTIQCQVDSQVTMMFWYRQQPGQSLTLIATANQGSEATYESGFVIDKFPISRPNLTFSTLTVSNMSPEDSSIYLCSVEDQGQQYFGPGTRLLVL.

V usage is TRBV6-6 and J usage is TRBJ1-2; D unresolved. Between the trimmed V and J ends, which lost 6 bases and 4 bases, there was a span of 15 bases. Germline loops: CDR1 MNHNY, CDR2 SVGAGI (reference sequence). This CDR3 comprises 14 residues. The CDR3 is CASSPRGAPYGYTF. CDR3 sequence (DNA): TGTGCCAGCAGCCCACGGGGAGCCCCCTATGGCTACACCTTC.

This clonotype was detected a few times. The V and J genes are TRBV29-1 and TRBJ2-1; 10 positions match TRBD2. The germline V gene has CDR1 SQVTM and CDR2 ANQGSEA. Trimming cost V 3 bases and J 8 bases; bases outside gene matches: 13. This CDR3 has 16 residues. The CDR3 loop reads CSVDLRSSGSLYEQFF. The CDR3 bases are TGCAGCGTTGATTTACGGTCTAGCGGGAGCCTCTATGAGCAGTTCTTC.

This clonotype turned up a few times. The CDR3 nucleotides are TGCAGTGCTAGGACCACTAGCGGGGGCATCTACGAGCAGTACTTC. This codes for CSARTTSGGIYEQYF. V gene TRBV20-1 combines with J gene TRBJ2-4; 11 bases map to TRBD2. The J call may be faulty, since TRBJ2-7 better matches the DNA end. This CDR3 has 15 amino acids. Germline V gene lookup returns CDR1 DFQATT and CDR2 SNEGSKA (reference sequence).

This clonotype occurred a few times. The gene calls are TRBV29-1 and TRBJ2-1; 13 nucleotides match TRBD2. V dropped 8 bases and J dropped 7; count of bases not matched to a gene: 5. Germline-derived CDR1 and CDR2 are SQVTM and ANQGSEA. The CDR3 is 13 amino acids. This CDR3 reads CSLGTSGMNEQFF. The DNA of the CDR3 is TGCAGCTTAGGGACTAGCGGGATGAATGAGCAGTTCTTC.